The T cell receptor beta chain described here comes from a study of T-cell memory formation after mild COVID-19. Germline V lookup: CDR1 LGHNA, CDR2 YNFKEQ. This CDR3 is built from 14 residues. V lost 2 bases and J 5 bases, leaving 10 bases between the germline ends. Using its own MiXCR run on the 5' RACE reads, TCRdb lists one record per CDR3 protein. The data contain more than 110,000 distinct CDR3 sequences, 11% to 15% of them singletons. This receptor was obtained from an adult woman who had mild COVID-19 (a few samples of this study predate the infection). Cell type and time point are not known. The chain links TRBV4-2 to TRBJ2-1; D possibly corresponds to TRBD1 (5 bases). Sequencing was carried out using PBMCs or a T cell subset sorted from them (not recorded which). DNA for the CDR3: TGTGCCAGCAGCCAATTCTTGGACAACAATGAGCAGTTCTTC. Translating gives CASSQFLDNNEQFF.